This T cell receptor beta chain was identified during a study of CD8+ T cells in alopecia areata. Turning to the study itself: Administration of oral tofacitinib to treated patients was at 5 to 10 mg twice daily. Affected scalp percentage gauged treated patients' severity.

This clone was observed a few times. The antigen remains undetermined. The treatment denotes: oral pan-JAK inhibitor, 5-10 mg twice daily. Peripheral blood and lesional scalp punch biopsies were taken from alopecia areata patients. Reverse transcription of extracted RNA yielded cDNA, which provided the sequencing template. Generated by immunoSEQ multiplex PCR, the TCRdb table keeps only in-frame clones and is missing some. The table shows around 200,000 clones, with 40% to 65% occurring only once. Study results and limitations: As there was one nonresponder, how baseline CD8+ expansion relates to response remains uncertain.

This CDR3 contains 13 residues. The germline V gene encodes CDR1 SGHDN and CDR2 FVKESK. Trimming pared 7 bases from V and 2 bases from J, leaving 9 bases between. The source material was CD8+ T cells sorted from blood, sampled at week 24, from a patient treated with tofacitinib. The gene calls are TRBV14 and TRBJ2-1; D remains ambiguous. The clonotype originates from a human donor with alopecia areata. The CDR3 loop reads CASMSPPYNEQFF. The CDR3 nucleotides read TGTGCCAGCATGAGTCCCCCCTACAATGAGCAGTTCTTC.